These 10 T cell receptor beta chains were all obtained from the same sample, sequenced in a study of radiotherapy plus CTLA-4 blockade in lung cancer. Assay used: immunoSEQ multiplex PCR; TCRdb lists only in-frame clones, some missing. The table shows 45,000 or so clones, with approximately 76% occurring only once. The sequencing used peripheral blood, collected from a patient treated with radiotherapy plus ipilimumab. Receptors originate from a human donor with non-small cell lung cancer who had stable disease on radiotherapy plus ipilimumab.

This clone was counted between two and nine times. The chain's CDR3 is CASSVGRDSNYGYTF. The CDR3 nucleotides read TGTGCCAGCAGCGTAGGTAGAGATTCTAACTATGGCTACACCTTC. The chain recombines TRBV9 with TRBJ1-2; D is ambiguous. Germline V gives CDR1 SGDLS, CDR2 YYNGEE. V lost 0 bases, J lost 0 bases, and 9 bases lay in between. The CDR3 covers 15 residues.

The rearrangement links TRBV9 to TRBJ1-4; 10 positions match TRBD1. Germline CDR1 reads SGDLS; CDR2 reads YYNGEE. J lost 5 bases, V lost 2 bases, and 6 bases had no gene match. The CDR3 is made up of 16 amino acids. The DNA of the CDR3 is TGTGCCAGCAGCGTGTCCCCGGGACAGGGGAATGAAAAACTGTTTTTT. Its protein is CASSVSPGQGNEKLFF.

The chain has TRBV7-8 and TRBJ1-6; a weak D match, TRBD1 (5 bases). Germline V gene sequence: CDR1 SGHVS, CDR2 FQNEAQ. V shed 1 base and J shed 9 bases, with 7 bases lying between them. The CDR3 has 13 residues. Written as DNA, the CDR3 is TGTGCCAGCAGCTTAGGTAGGGGTTCACCCCTCCACTTT. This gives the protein CASSLGRGSPLHF.

The CDR3 DNA follows: TGTGCCAGCAGCTCCAGGGGGGGGGATGAAAAACTGTTTTTT. It codes for CASSSRGGDEKLFF. The rearrangement links TRBV5-4 to TRBJ1-4; 7 positions match TRBD1. CDR3 size: 14 residues. V shed 3 bases and J 6 bases; nucleotides not matched to a gene: 5. Germline V gene lookup returns CDR1 SGHNT and CDR2 YYREEE (reference sequence).

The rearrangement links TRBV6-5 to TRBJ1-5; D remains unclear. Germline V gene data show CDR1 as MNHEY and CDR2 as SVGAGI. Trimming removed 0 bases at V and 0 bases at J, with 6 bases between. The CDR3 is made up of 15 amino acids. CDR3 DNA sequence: TGTGCCAGCAGTTACTCTCTTGATAGCAATCAGCCCCAGCATTTT. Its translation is CASSYSLDSNQPQHF.

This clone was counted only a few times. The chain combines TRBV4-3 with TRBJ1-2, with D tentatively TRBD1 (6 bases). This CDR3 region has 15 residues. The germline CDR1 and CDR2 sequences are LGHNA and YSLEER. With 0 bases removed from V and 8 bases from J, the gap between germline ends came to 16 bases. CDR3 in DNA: TGCGCCAGCAGCCAAGACACAGGGACCATAGGGGGCTACACCTTC. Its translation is CASSQDTGTIGGYTF.

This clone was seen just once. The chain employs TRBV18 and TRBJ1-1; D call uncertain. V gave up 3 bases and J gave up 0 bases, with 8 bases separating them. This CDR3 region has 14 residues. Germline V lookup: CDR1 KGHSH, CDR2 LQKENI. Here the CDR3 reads CASSPSEMNTEAFF. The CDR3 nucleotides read TGTGCCAGCTCACCCAGCGAGATGAACACTGAAGCTTTCTTT.

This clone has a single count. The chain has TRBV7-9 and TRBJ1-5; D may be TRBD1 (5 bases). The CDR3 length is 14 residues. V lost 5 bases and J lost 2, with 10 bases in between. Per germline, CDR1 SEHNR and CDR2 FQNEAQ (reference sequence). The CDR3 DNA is TGTGCCAGCAGCACCGACAGTCGCAATCAGCCCCAGCATTTT. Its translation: CASSTDSRNQPQHF.

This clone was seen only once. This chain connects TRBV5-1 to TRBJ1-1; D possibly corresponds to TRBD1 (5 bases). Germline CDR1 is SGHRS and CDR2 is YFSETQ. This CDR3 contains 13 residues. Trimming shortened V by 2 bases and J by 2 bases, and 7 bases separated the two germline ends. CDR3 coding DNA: TGCGCCAGCAGCTTTCAGGGAAACACTGAAGCTTTCTTT. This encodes CASSFQGNTEAFF.

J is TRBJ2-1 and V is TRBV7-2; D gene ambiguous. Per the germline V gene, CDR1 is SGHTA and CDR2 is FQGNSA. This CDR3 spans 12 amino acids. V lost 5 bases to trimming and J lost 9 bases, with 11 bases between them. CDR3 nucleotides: TGTGCCAGCAGCCGCCACCTGGGTGAGCAGTTCTTC. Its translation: CASSRHLGEQFF.